The 21 T cell receptor beta chains reported below all come from one sample, sequenced in a study of CD4+ T cells in melanoma. Clones were read by immunoSEQ multiplex PCR, and TCRdb kept only the in-frame ones, dropping some. In the table there are 13,000 to 15,000 clones, around 68% of which are singletons. Material: cells from a culture (not recorded whether cultured in vitro). The origin of the receptors is a human donor with melanoma.

The chain employs TRBV2 and TRBJ2-1; 8 positions match TRBD2. Germline V gene data show CDR1 as SNHLY and CDR2 as FYNNEI. The CDR3 extends over 16 amino acids. The trim removed 3 bases at V and 6 bases at J, leaving 10 bases unmatched. The DNA of the CDR3 is TGTGCCAGCAGTGAGTTCGGGGGGGCTTCAACCAATGAGCAGTTCTTC. Translated, it gives CASSEFGGASTNEQFF.

In its sample, this clone was seen a few times. CDR3 coding DNA: TGTGCCAGCAGCCAAACAGGGGGCGGGCGAGCTTTCTTT. Translation: CASSQTGGGRAFF. The genes are TRBV14 and TRBJ1-1; 9 nucleotides line up with TRBD1. Germline V gives CDR1 SGHDN, CDR2 FVKESK. The CDR3 totals 13 residues. Trimming removed 2 bases from V and 10 bases from J; junction bases left unmatched: 5.

The chain joins TRBV4-1 to TRBJ2-3; a weak D match, TRBD2 (6 bases). The CDR3 is 12 amino acids. The germline V gene has CDR1 MGHRA and CDR2 YSYEKL. V was clipped by 8 bases and J by 9 bases, with 15 bases between them. This chain's CDR3 is CASSQTRGTQYF. DNA of the CDR3: TGCGCCAGCTCCCAGACCCGGGGGACGCAGTATTTT.

This chain joins TRBV5-1 and TRBJ1-1, with D uncertain. The germline V gene encodes CDR1 SGHRS and CDR2 YFSETQ. This CDR3 is 12 amino acids long. Trimming stripped 0 bases from V and 1 base from J, with 1 base between. As DNA, the CDR3 is TGCGCCAGCAGCTTGGCGAACACTGAAGCTTTCTTT. Protein sequence: CASSLANTEAFF.

The gene calls are TRBV7-8 and TRBJ2-3, with unresolved D. This CDR3 spans 14 amino acids. The germline CDR1 and CDR2 sequences are SGHVS and FQNEAQ. V lost 3 bases to trimming and J lost 0 bases, with 7 bases between them. The CDR3 loop is CASSFGPSTDTQYF. In nucleotides, the CDR3 is TGTGCCAGCAGCTTTGGGCCGAGCACAGATACGCAGTATTTT.

CDR3 coding DNA: TGTGCCAGCAGCTCCCGAGGCCGGGACTTCACAGATACGCAGTATTTT. Amino acids: CASSSRGRDFTDTQYF. The genes are TRBV9 and TRBJ2-3; D is perhaps TRBD2 (6 bases). V was shortened by 4 bases and J by 2 bases, with 17 bases between the two germline ends. The CDR3 has 16 amino acids. Germline-derived CDR1 and CDR2 are SGDLS and YYNGEE. The whole variable domain, remainder taken from reference TRBV9 and TRBJ2-3, is DSGVTQTPKHLITATGQRVTLRCSPRSGDLSVYWYQQSLDQGLQFLIQYYNGEERAKGNILERFSAQQFPDLHSELNLSSLELGDSALYFCASSSRGRDFTDTQYFGPGTRLTVL.

The chain couples TRBV27 to TRBJ1-5; TRBD1 aligns across 8 bases. This CDR3 is 15 amino acids long. With V trimmed by 2 bases and J by 5 bases, 5 bases remained unmatched. The germline gives CDR1 MNHEY, CDR2 SMNVEV (reference sequence). The CDR3: CASSLGRGPYQPQHF. The CDR3 DNA follows: TGTGCCAGCAGTTTAGGCAGGGGGCCCTATCAGCCCCAGCATTTT.

The chain uses TRBV27 and TRBJ1-4, with D hard to call. The CDR3 covers 15 residues. The V end lost 4 bases, the J end lost 4 bases, and 13 bases lay between the germline ends. Per the germline V gene, CDR1 is MNHEY and CDR2 is SMNVEV (reference sequence). The CDR3 spells CASSYGVMGNEKLFF. The CDR3 nucleotides are TGTGCCAGCAGTTACGGGGTTATGGGTAATGAAAAACTGTTTTTT.

CDR3 amino acids: CASSLARQGAYNEQFF. The CDR3 DNA sequence: TGTGCCAGCAGCTTAGCTCGACAGGGGGCGTACAATGAGCAGTTCTTC. This chain links TRBV7-8 with TRBJ2-1, with 10 bases aligning to TRBD1. This CDR3 comprises 16 residues. The V gene's germline CDR1 is SGHVS and CDR2 FQNEAQ. Unmatched junction bases numbered 3, after V lost 0 bases and J lost 4 bases.

A few counts support this clone. The rearrangement joins TRBV19 to TRBJ1-2; no firm D call. V was cut by 4 bases and J by 8 bases, with 20 bases left in between. The V gene's germline CDR1 is LNHDA and CDR2 SQIVND (reference sequence). The CDR3 contains 15 residues. This CDR3 reads CASSTKPGPLRGYTF. The CDR3 DNA reads TGTGCCAGTAGTACTAAACCGGGCCCCCTTCGGGGCTACACCTTC.

This rearrangement joins TRBV9 to TRBJ2-2; D not certain. This CDR3 region has 12 residues. The V and J ends lost 3 bases and 6 bases respectively, with 6 bases between them. Germline loops: CDR1 SGDLS, CDR2 YYNGEE. Here the CDR3 reads CASSAQAGELFF. In DNA form, the CDR3 reads TGTGCCAGCAGCGCCCAAGCCGGGGAGCTGTTTTTT.

This clone was observed a handful of times. The chain combines TRBV6-6 with TRBJ2-7; TRBD1 agrees at 11 bases. Germline assignment: CDR1 MNHNY and CDR2 SVGAGI (reference sequence). After removal of 5 bases from V and 7 bases from J, the junction contained 7 bases not matched to a gene. This CDR3 region has 14 residues. CDR3 in amino acids: CASSGGTGGLEQYF. The CDR3 nucleotides are TGTGCCAGCAGTGGGGGGACAGGGGGGTTGGAGCAGTACTTC.

The gene calls are TRBV13 and TRBJ2-7, with TRBD1 identical over 8 bases. V lost 5 bases, J lost 4 bases, and 7 bases stayed unmatched. Germline assignment: CDR1 PRHDT and CDR2 FYEKMQ (reference sequence). This CDR3 has 14 amino acids. The CDR3 region is CASSTTGDMYEQYF. As DNA, the CDR3 is TGTGCCAGCAGCACGACAGGGGATATGTACGAGCAGTACTTC.

J is TRBJ2-5 and V is TRBV19; 9 bases line up with TRBD2. The CDR3 has 15 amino acids. The ends lost 4 bases at V and 1 base at J; junction bases unmatched: 4. Germline CDR1 LNHDA, CDR2 SQIVND (reference sequence). CDR3 DNA: TGTGCCAGTAGTACTAGCGGGGTCACCCAAGAGACCCAGTACTTC. Amino acids: CASSTSGVTQETQYF. Combining the CDR3 with reference TRBV19 and TRBJ2-5 gives the whole variable domain DGGITQSPKYLFRKEGQNVTLSCEQNLNHDAMYWYRQDPGQGLRLIYYSQIVNDFQKGDIAEGYSVSREKKESFPLTVTSAQKNPTAFYLCASSTSGVTQETQYFGPGTRLLVL.

This chain connects TRBV6-5 to TRBJ1-1; 9 bases line up with TRBD1. Germline assignment: CDR1 MNHEY and CDR2 SVGAGI. V lost 6 bases, J lost 4 bases, and 6 bases stayed unmatched. This CDR3 has 14 amino acids. The CDR3 sequence is CASSPGDRATEAFF. The CDR3 DNA follows: TGTGCCAGCAGCCCCGGGGACAGGGCCACTGAAGCTTTCTTT.

The chain joins TRBV6-5 to TRBJ1-5; D is uncertain. The V and J ends lost 4 bases and 3 bases respectively, with 10 bases between them. Per the germline V gene, CDR1 is MNHEY and CDR2 is SVGAGI. The CDR3 loop spans 14 amino acids. CDR3 sequence: CASSWAGYNQPQHF. The CDR3 coding sequence is TGTGCCAGCAGTTGGGCAGGTTACAATCAGCCCCAGCATTTT.

The chain recombines TRBV27 with TRBJ1-1, with 12 bases aligning to TRBD1. The germline gives CDR1 MNHEY, CDR2 SMNVEV (reference sequence). V lost 5 bases, J lost 0 bases, and 7 bases stayed unmatched. CDR3 length: 17 amino acids. As DNA, the CDR3 is TGTGCCAGCAGTCCCGGGACAGGGGGCATGGTGAACACTGAAGCTTTCTTT. This encodes CASSPGTGGMVNTEAFF.

The genes are TRBV30 and TRBJ1-2, with D unclear. This CDR3 is 12 amino acids long. V was pared by 4 bases and J by 8 bases, with 14 bases between. CDR1 is GTSNPN, CDR2 SVGIG, per germline (reference sequence). The DNA of the CDR3 is TGTGCCTGGAATTGGGCCCTCCAGGGCTACACCTTC. Its protein product is CAWNWALQGYTF.

The chain has TRBV9 and TRBJ2-1; 7 nucleotides match TRBD1. The V gene's germline CDR1 is SGDLS and CDR2 YYNGEE. The CDR3 covers 16 residues. V lost 6 bases to trimming and J lost 0 bases; unmatched junction nucleotides: 9. The CDR3 sequence: CASTRQGRGSYNEQFF. CDR3 nucleotides: TGTGCCAGCACCAGACAGGGTCGGGGCTCCTACAATGAGCAGTTCTTC. The full variable domain, rest sourced from reference TRBV9 and TRBJ2-1, is DSGVTQTPKHLITATGQRVTLRCSPRSGDLSVYWYQQSLDQGLQFLIQYYNGEERAKGNILERFSAQQFPDLHSELNLSSLELGDSALYFCASTRQGRGSYNEQFFGPGTRLTVL.

The chain recombines TRBV5-1 with TRBJ1-6, with 9 positions matching TRBD1. Germline CDR1 is SGHRS and CDR2 is YFSETQ. The CDR3 has 16 residues. V shed 6 bases and J 7 bases; nucleotides not matched to a gene: 11. The CDR3 loop is CASKITGGDLNSPLHF. The CDR3, as DNA: TGCGCCAGCAAAATAACAGGGGGCGACTTGAATTCACCCCTCCACTTT.

Details on this clone: At one end, the junction sequence differs from germline, possibly due to a read error. This chain joins TRBV19 and TRBJ1-3; the D is unclear. Germline V gene sequence: CDR1 LNHDA, CDR2 SQIVND (reference sequence). The CDR3 spans 15 residues. This chain's CDR3 is CASSIVAGSRNTIYF. The CDR3 DNA sequence: TGTGCCAGTAGTATAGTAGCCGGCTCTCGAAACACCATATATTTT.